The clone carrying this T cell receptor beta chain was seen only a few times. Its antigen is unidentified. This sample stems from a study of cytomegalovirus exposure and HLA in healthy donors. Study conclusions and caveats: TCR beta chains associated with HLA were, in a later analysis, more clonally expanded than equally common others. Analysis was carried out at a later point, and it linked a missense DCLRE1C variant to TCR beta V- and J-gene trimming. HLA allele associations emerged for roughly 16,000 TCR beta sequences in a later analysis, at 0.05 false discovery rate.

This PCR relied on a set of 60 Vbeta primers and 13 Jbeta primers. TCRdb's copy holds only in-frame clones and misses some; the assay was immunoSEQ multiplex PCR. The sample comprises fewer than 85,000 clones, around 70% of which are singletons, and over 8% rests with the top ten. Germline CDR1 and CDR2: GTSNPN and SVGIG (reference sequence). V lost 0 bases, J lost 3 bases, and 12 bases lay in between. There are 14 residues in the CDR3. The sequencing input was PBMCs. The rearrangement links TRBV30 to TRBJ2-7; tentative D call: TRBD1 (5 bases). The clonotype comes from a man aged 40-49 years in good health and CMV-seropositive. The CDR3 sequence: CAWSVGEELYEQYF. As DNA, the CDR3 is TGTGCCTGGAGTGTAGGGGAAGAGCTCTACGAGCAGTACTTC.